These 23 T cell receptor beta chains share one sample of origin, sequenced in a study of vaccination and CD4 T cells after COVID-19. The Oncomine TCR Beta short-read assay generated sequence data from the DNA of cultured CD4+ T cells. Each CDR3 protein gets one entry after TCRdb re-called the PCR reads with MiXCR. This table holds 13,000 or so distinct CDR3 sequences, less than 45% found once. These receptors lack a known antigen. As for treatment: approximately nine-day PBMC culture with coronavirus spike peptide pools or control peptides (ViraFEST assay). The sequencing here drew on CD4+ T cells from blood, cultured in vitro, taken after SARS-CoV-2 vaccination. The receptors derive from a human donor who had recovered from COVID-19.

This clonotype is judged medium-sized. This chain links TRBV20-1 with TRBJ2-5; 14 bases are a match to TRBD2. The CDR3 sequence is 19 residues long. Trimming removed 5 bases from V and 1 base from J; junction bases left unmatched: 15. CDR1 DFQATT and CDR2 SNEGSKA come from the germline V gene (reference sequence). CDR3 residues: CSALNGLAGGDPGQETQYF. In nucleotides, the CDR3 is TGCAGTGCTCTGAATGGACTAGCGGGAGGCGATCCGGGCCAAGAGACCCAGTACTTC.

The rearrangement links TRBV20-1 to TRBJ2-2, with D maybe TRBD1 (6 bases). This CDR3 region has 12 residues. In germline, CDR1 is DFQATT, CDR2 SNEGSKA (reference sequence). With 6 bases removed from V and 14 bases from J, the gap between germline ends came to 19 bases. The CDR3 bases are TGCAGTGCCGGAGAAGGGACAAGGAGCCTGTTTTTT. This translates into CSAGEGTRSLFF.

The chain recombines TRBV6-1 with TRBJ1-2; no reliable D call. V lost 5 bases and J 4 bases, leaving 11 bases between the germline ends. There are 13 residues in the CDR3. The germline gives CDR1 MNHNS, CDR2 SASEGT. The CDR3 DNA follows: TGTGCCAGCAGTCCGCGACGGGCCTATGGCTACACCTTC. Protein product: CASSPRRAYGYTF.

The rearrangement uses TRBV5-4 and TRBJ2-7; TRBD2 matches at 14 bases. Germline V gene sequence: CDR1 SGHNT, CDR2 YYREEE (reference sequence). The V segment lost 5 bases and the J segment 3 bases; nucleotides outside the gene matches: 4. CDR3 length: 15 amino acids. The CDR3 sequence is CASSRTSGRIYEQYF. CDR3 DNA: TGTGCCAGCAGTAGGACTAGCGGGAGGATCTACGAGCAGTACTTC.

In this sample, this clonotype turned up a few times. The chain recombines TRBV4-1 with TRBJ1-5; perhaps TRBD1 as D (5 bases). V was shortened by 3 bases and J by 4 bases, with 13 bases between the two germline ends. The length of the CDR3 is 15 residues. Germline CDR1 MGHRA, CDR2 YSYEKL. In DNA, the CDR3 is TGCGCCAGCAGCCATATATTAGACAGAAATCAGCCCCAGCATTTT. It is translated as CASSHILDRNQPQHF.

This clonotype was seen more than once but under ten times. This chain joins TRBV7-2 and TRBJ1-1, with TRBD1 identical over 10 bases. The CDR3 is made up of 15 amino acids. V lost 5 bases, J lost 4 bases, and 7 bases stayed unmatched. The V gene's germline CDR1 is SGHTA and CDR2 FQGNSA. CDR3 protein: CASSPQRTGGTEAFF. The CDR3 DNA follows: TGTGCCAGCAGCCCCCAGCGGACAGGGGGCACTGAAGCTTTCTTT.

This sequence joins TRBV30 and TRBJ2-5; the D gene is possibly TRBD2 (6 bases). Deletions cut 4 bases from V and 1 base from J, with 7 bases between. This CDR3 contains 12 residues. The germline V gene has CDR1 GTSNPN and CDR2 SVGIG (reference sequence). The CDR3 DNA reads as TGTGCCTGGATGGGGGGCCAAGAGACCCAGTACTTC. Amino acid sequence: CAWMGGQETQYF.

V is TRBV20-1 and J is TRBJ2-3, with 14 bases lining up with TRBD2. Germline assignment: CDR1 DFQATT and CDR2 SNEGSKA (reference sequence). V gave up 1 base and J gave up 2 bases; unmatched junction bases: 5. The CDR3 contains 17 residues. CDR3 coding DNA: TGCAGTGCTAGAGGGGGACTAGCGGGAGCGGACACAGATACGCAGTATTTT. Translating it yields CSARGGLAGADTDTQYF.

This sequence joins TRBV7-2 and TRBJ2-3; D may be TRBD2 (6 bases). The V gene's germline CDR1 is SGHTA and CDR2 FQGNSA. V was clipped by 1 base and J by 8 bases, with 10 bases between them. The CDR3 contains 13 residues. DNA of the CDR3: TGTGCCAGCAGCTTAGATCTGGGGGGTACGCAGTATTTT. Encoded protein: CASSLDLGGTQYF.

The chain uses TRBV6-5 and TRBJ2-7; 9 nucleotides line up with TRBD1. Trimming took 4 bases from V and 2 from J; bases not matched to a gene: 3. The CDR3 has 14 residues. Germline assignment: CDR1 MNHEY and CDR2 SVGAGI. CDR3 bases: TGTGCCAGCAGTTGGGACAGGGTGGCCTACGAGCAGTACTTC. It translates to CASSWDRVAYEQYF.

This clonotype showed up just a few times. The chain employs TRBV20-1 and TRBJ2-5, with D tentatively TRBD1 or TRBD2 (5 bases each). Trimming took 0 bases from V and 5 from J, leaving 7 bases between them. This CDR3 contains 12 residues. Looked up from germline, CDR1 is DFQATT and CDR2 is SNEGSKA (reference sequence). The CDR3 sequence is CSAREGTETQYF. As DNA, the CDR3 is TGCAGTGCTAGAGAAGGGACGGAGACCCAGTACTTC.

A few counts support this clonotype. V is TRBV23-1 and J is TRBJ2-7; 10 bases match TRBD1. TRBV23-1 is recorded as an ORF, its role being uncertain. Losses at the gene ends were 0 bases for V and 5 bases for J; bases not matched to a gene: 7. The CDR3 consists of 16 residues. This CDR3 is CASSQSATGGSHEQYF. CDR3 sequence (DNA): TGCGCCAGCAGTCAATCCGCGACAGGGGGCAGCCACGAGCAGTACTTC.

J is TRBJ2-3 and V is TRBV20-1; D not resolved. This CDR3 is built from 13 residues. V was shortened by 5 bases and J by 1 base, with 10 bases between the two germline ends. Germline V gives CDR1 DFQATT, CDR2 SNEGSKA (reference sequence). This CDR3 is CSASGSGTDTQYF. CDR3 nucleotides: TGCAGTGCTTCCGGAAGCGGCACAGATACGCAGTATTTT.

This clonotype is medium-sized. The chain carries TRBV19 and TRBJ2-1; tentatively, D is TRBD1 (5 bases). The CDR3 spans 15 residues. Trimming left V 5 bases short and J 2 bases short, with 13 bases between. Germline CDR1 and CDR2: LNHDA and SQIVND (reference sequence). The CDR3 DNA follows: TGTGCCAGTAGTCATACGGACATCACCTACAATGAGCAGTTCTTC. Protein sequence: CASSHTDITYNEQFF.

V is TRBV20-1 and J is TRBJ2-3; D perhaps matches TRBD2 (6 bases). The germline CDR1 and CDR2 sequences are DFQATT and SNEGSKA (reference sequence). The CDR3 sequence is 11 residues long. The V gene lost 6 bases and the J gene lost 12 bases, with 16 bases spanning the gap. As DNA, the CDR3 is TGCAGTGCCCTCCCGGGAGCCAATCAGTATTTT. Its protein is CSALPGANQYF.

This clonotype appeared a few times. The gene calls are TRBV7-3 and TRBJ2-7; D is unresolved. CDR1 is SGHTA, CDR2 FQGTGA, per germline. The CDR3 extends over 13 amino acids. Trimming removed 5 bases from V and 6 bases from J, with 14 bases in between. The CDR3 spells CASSPSTYGEQYF. CDR3 in DNA: TGTGCCAGCAGCCCGTCCACCTATGGCGAGCAGTACTTC. The complete variable domain, with remaining parts taken from reference TRBV7-3 and TRBJ2-7, reads GAGVSQTPSNKVTEKGKYVELRCDPISGHTALYWYRQSLGQGPEFLIYFQGTGAADDSGLPNDRFFAVRPEGSVSTLKIQRTERGDSAVYLCASSPSTYGEQYFGPGTRLTVT.

The chain has TRBV19 and TRBJ2-3; TRBD2 matches 10 bases. The J segment lost 1 base and the V segment lost 5 bases, leaving 6 bases of the junction unmatched. Germline values: CDR1 LNHDA, CDR2 SQIVND (reference sequence). This CDR3 is 16 amino acids long. The CDR3 DNA is TGTGCCAGTAGTCCTCTAGCGGGAGAGGGCACAGATACGCAGTATTTT. This encodes CASSPLAGEGTDTQYF.

This clonotype was recorded once. CDR3: CASRATGPEEQYF. In DNA, the CDR3 is TGTGCCAGCAGAGCGACAGGGCCGGAAGAGCAGTACTTC. V is TRBV28 and J is TRBJ2-7; 7 bases agree with TRBD1. Germline CDR1 reads MDHEN; CDR2 reads SYDVKM. V lost 6 bases and J lost 7; bases outside the gene matches: 9. The CDR3 is made up of 13 amino acids.

Within the sample, this clonotype is medium-sized. This chain connects TRBV6-1 to TRBJ2-7, with 9 bases that match TRBD1. V lost 9 bases to trimming and J lost 1 base; unmatched junction nucleotides: 4. The germline V gene encodes CDR1 MNHNS and CDR2 SASEGT. The CDR3 covers 13 residues. The CDR3 nucleotides are TGTGCCAGTGGGACAGGGCGATCCTACGAGCAGTACTTC. It is translated as CASGTGRSYEQYF.

The V gene is TRBV6-2 or TRBV6-3, the J gene TRBJ2-1; D ambiguous. CDR3 length: 11 residues. Trimming pared 5 bases from V and 7 bases from J, leaving 6 bases between. Germline-derived CDR1 and CDR2 are MNHEY and SVGEGT. CDR3 nucleotide sequence: TGTGCCAGCAGTGTCTCGAATGAGCAGTTCTTC. This encodes CASSVSNEQFF.

DNA of the CDR3: TGTGCCAGCAGCTTAGGGGGTGGGACCGCCCCCTACAATGAGCAGTTCTTC. It encodes CASSLGGGTAPYNEQFF. This chain uses TRBV11-2 with TRBJ2-1, with D perhaps being TRBD1 or TRBD2 (5 bases each). The CDR3 totals 17 residues. V was cut by 1 base and J by 2 bases, with 15 bases left in between. CDR1 is SGHAT, CDR2 FQNNGV, per germline.

V and J are TRBV28 and TRBJ2-1; D is unresolved. Germline assignment: CDR1 MDHEN and CDR2 SYDVKM. There are 16 residues in the CDR3. Trimming left V 6 bases short and J 6 bases short, with 21 bases between. The CDR3 bases are TGTGCCAGCAGCCCCCATGGAGACTTTTGGTCCAATGAGCAGTTCTTC. Residues: CASSPHGDFWSNEQFF.

In this sample, this clonotype turned up once. V is TRBV20-1 and J is TRBJ2-5; tentatively, D is TRBD2 (5 bases). The germline CDR1 and CDR2 sequences are DFQATT and SNEGSKA (reference sequence). Trimming pared 4 bases from V and 4 bases from J, leaving 19 bases between. This CDR3 spans 15 amino acids. This CDR3 is CSATRTGIRRETQYF. Written as DNA, the CDR3 is TGCAGTGCTACGAGAACCGGGATAAGGCGAGAGACCCAGTACTTC.